Included here is one T cell receptor beta chain sequence, with context. What it binds is unknown. This sample was included in a study of cytomegalovirus exposure and HLA in healthy donors. Findings and limits, study-wide: The study labeled fewer than 200 TCR beta chains cytomegalovirus-associated.

Method: immunoSEQ multiplex PCR; TCRdb's copy keeps in-frame clones and lacks some. The table includes 150,000 to 250,000 clones, around 80% detected once. Separation from the 666-subject first cohort characterized the roughly 120-subject validation cohort, to which the donors belonged. The clonotype originates from a woman aged 25 to 45 in good health and CMV-seronegative. The sample comprised PBMCs.

CDR3: CASSLDTTNYGYTF. The CDR3 nucleotides are TGTGCCAGCAGCTTGGACACTACTAACTATGGCTACACCTTC. V is TRBV7-2 and J is TRBJ1-2; tentatively, D is TRBD1 (5 bases). Germline CDR1 and CDR2: SGHTA and FQGNSA. This CDR3 comprises 14 residues. V lost 3 bases, J lost 0 bases, and 8 bases lay in between.